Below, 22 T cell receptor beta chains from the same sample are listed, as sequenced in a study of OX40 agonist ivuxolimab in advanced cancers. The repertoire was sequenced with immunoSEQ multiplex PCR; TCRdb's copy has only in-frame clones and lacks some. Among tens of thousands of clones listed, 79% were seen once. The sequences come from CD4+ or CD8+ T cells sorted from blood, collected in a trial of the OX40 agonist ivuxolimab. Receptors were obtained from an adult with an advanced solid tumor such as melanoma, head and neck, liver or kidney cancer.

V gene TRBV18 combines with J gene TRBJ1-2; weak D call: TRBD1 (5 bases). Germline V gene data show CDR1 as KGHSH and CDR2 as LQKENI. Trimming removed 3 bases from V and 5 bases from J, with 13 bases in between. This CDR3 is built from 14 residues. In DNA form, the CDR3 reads TGTGCCAGCTCACCGTCTGACAGAGAATATGGCTACACCTTC. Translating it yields CASSPSDREYGYTF.

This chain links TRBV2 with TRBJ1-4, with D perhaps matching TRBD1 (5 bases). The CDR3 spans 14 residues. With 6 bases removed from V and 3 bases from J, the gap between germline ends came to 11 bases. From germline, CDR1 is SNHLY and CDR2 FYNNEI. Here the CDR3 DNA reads TGTGCCAGCAGCGGGACGGCGGCTAATGAAAAACTGTTTTTT. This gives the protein CASSGTAANEKLFF.

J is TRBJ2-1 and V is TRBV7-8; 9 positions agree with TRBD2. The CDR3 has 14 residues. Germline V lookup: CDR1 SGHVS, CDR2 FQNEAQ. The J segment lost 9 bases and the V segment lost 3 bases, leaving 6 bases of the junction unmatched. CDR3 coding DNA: TGTGCCAGCAGCTTTAGCGGGAGTTTGGGTGAGCAGTTCTTC. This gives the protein CASSFSGSLGEQFF.

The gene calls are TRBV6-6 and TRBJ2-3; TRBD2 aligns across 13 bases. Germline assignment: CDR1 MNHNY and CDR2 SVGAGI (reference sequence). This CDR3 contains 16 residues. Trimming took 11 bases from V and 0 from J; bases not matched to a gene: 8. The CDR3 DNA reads TGTGCCGGGGGGACTAGCGGGGCTTCTAGCACAGATACGCAGTATTTT. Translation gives CAGGTSGASSTDTQYF.

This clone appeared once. Here the CDR3 reads CAISEPTGTSGEQYF. The CDR3 DNA reads TGTGCCATCAGTGAGCCGACCGGGACTAGTGGCGAGCAGTACTTC. The chain employs TRBV10-3 and TRBJ2-5, with TRBD2 matching 8 bases. The DNA end is more similar to TRBJ2-7, so the J call may be wrong. Germline assignment: CDR1 ENHRY and CDR2 SYGVKD. This CDR3 has 15 residues.

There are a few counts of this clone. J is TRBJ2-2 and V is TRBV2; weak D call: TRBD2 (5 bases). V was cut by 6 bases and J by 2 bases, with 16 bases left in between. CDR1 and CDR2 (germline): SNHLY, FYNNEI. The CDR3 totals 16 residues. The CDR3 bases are TGTGCCAGCAGCGTGGTGAGGGTGAGCAACACCGGGGAGCTGTTTTTT. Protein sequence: CASSVVRVSNTGELFF.

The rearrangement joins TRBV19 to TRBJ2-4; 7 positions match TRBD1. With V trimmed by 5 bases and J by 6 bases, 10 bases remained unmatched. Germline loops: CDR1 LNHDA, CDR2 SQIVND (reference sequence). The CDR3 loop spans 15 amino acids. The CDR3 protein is CASSSRQGVGNIQYF. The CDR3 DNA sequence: TGTGCCAGTAGTTCCAGACAGGGTGTCGGAAACATTCAGTACTTC.

This CDR3 is CASRYNADRGADTQYF. For the CDR3, the DNA is TGTGCCAGCAGATACAATGCGGACAGGGGGGCCGATACGCAGTATTTT. The V and J genes are TRBV6-5 and TRBJ2-3, with TRBD1 identical over 10 bases. CDR3 length equals 16 residues. Germline values: CDR1 MNHEY, CDR2 SVGAGI. The ends lost 6 bases at V and 6 bases at J; junction bases unmatched: 12.

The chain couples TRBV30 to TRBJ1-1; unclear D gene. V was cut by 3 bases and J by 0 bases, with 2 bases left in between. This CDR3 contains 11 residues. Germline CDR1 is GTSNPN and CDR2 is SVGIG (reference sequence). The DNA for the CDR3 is TGTGCCTGGAGGATGAACACTGAAGCTTTCTTT. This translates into CAWRMNTEAFF.

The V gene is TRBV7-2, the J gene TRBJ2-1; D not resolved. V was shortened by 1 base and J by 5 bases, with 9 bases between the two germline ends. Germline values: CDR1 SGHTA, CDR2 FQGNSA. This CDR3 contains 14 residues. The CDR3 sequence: CASSLGHGHNEQFF. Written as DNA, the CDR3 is TGTGCCAGCAGCTTAGGACACGGACACAATGAGCAGTTCTTC.

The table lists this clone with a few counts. The CDR3 DNA follows: TGCGCCAGCAGCTTGATCGGATACACAGATACGCAGTATTTT. This gives the protein CASSLIGYTDTQYF. This chain uses TRBV5-1 with TRBJ2-3; D remains unclear. V lost 1 base and J lost 2, with 8 bases in between. CDR1 and CDR2 from the germline V gene are SGHRS and YFSETQ. CDR3 length: 14 amino acids.

The CDR3 loop reads CASARSAGLTNEQFF. CDR3 sequence (DNA): TGTGCCAGCGCTCGCTCCGCGGGTCTAACCAATGAGCAGTTCTTC. This chain connects TRBV2 to TRBJ2-1; D may be TRBD2 (5 bases). The V end lost 8 bases, the J end lost 6 bases, and 20 bases lay between the germline ends. The germline CDR1 and CDR2 sequences are SNHLY and FYNNEI. The CDR3 contains 15 residues.

Here the CDR3 DNA reads TGTGCCAGTAGGGTTAGCGGGATGCTCAATGAGCAGTTCTTC. Protein product: CASRVSGMLNEQFF. The rearrangement joins TRBV19 to TRBJ2-1; 8 positions agree with TRBD2. V gave up 6 bases and J gave up 6 bases; unmatched junction bases: 7. The length of the CDR3 is 14 residues. Germline V CDR1 and CDR2: LNHDA, SQIVND (reference sequence). The full variable domain, with the rest looked up from reference TRBV19 and TRBJ2-1, is DGGITQSPKYLFRKEGQNVTLSCEQNLNHDAMYWYRQDPGQGLRLIYYSQIVNDFQKGDIAEGYSVSREKKESFPLTVTSAQKNPTAFYLCASRVSGMLNEQFFGPGTRLTVL.

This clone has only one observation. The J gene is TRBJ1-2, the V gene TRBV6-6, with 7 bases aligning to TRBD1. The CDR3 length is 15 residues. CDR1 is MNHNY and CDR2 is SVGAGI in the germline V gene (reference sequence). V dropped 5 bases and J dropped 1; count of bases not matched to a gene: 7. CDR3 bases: TGTGCCAGCAGTGCTAGGACAGGCTTTAACTATGGCTACACCTTC. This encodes CASSARTGFNYGYTF.

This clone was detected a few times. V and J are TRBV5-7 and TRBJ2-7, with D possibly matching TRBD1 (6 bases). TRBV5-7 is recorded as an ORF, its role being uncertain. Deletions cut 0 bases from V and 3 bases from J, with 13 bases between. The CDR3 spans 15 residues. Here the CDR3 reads CASSLGKDRCYEQYF. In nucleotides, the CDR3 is TGTGCCAGCAGCTTGGGCAAAGACAGGTGCTACGAGCAGTACTTC.

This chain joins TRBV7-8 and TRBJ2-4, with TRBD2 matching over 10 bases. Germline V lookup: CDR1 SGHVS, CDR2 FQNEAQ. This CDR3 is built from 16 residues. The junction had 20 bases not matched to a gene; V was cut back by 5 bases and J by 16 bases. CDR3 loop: CASSPKREGLSTLSYF. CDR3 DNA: TGTGCCAGCAGCCCAAAGCGGGAGGGCCTTTCGACCCTATCATACTTC.

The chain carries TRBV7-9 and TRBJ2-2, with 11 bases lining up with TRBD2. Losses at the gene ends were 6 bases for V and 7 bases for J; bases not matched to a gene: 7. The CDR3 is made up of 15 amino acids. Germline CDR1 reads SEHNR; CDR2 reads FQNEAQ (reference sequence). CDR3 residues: CASRTSGSGVGELFF. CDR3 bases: TGTGCCAGCAGAACTAGCGGGAGCGGGGTCGGGGAGCTGTTTTTT. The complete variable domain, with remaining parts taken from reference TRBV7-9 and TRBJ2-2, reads DTGVSQNPRHKITKRGQNVTFRCDPISEHNRLYWYRQTLGQGPEFLTYFQNEAQLEKSRLLSDRFSAERPKGSFSTLEIQRTEQGDSAMYLCASRTSGSGVGELFFGEGSRLTVL.

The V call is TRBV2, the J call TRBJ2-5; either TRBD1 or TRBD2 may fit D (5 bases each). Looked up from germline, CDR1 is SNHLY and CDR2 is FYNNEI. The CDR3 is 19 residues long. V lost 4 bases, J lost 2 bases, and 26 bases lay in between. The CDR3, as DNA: TGTGCCAGCAGTGGCTCCCGGTGGACGCAAAGGGACCTACAAGAGACCCAGTACTTC. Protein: CASSGSRWTQRDLQETQYF.

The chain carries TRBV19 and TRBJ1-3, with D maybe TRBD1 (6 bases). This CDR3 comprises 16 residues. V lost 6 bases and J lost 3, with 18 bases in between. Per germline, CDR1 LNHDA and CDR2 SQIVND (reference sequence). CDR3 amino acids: CASRKRTAEGGNTIYF. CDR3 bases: TGTGCCAGTAGAAAGAGGACAGCCGAAGGTGGAAACACCATATATTTT.

The CDR3 DNA reads as TGTGCCAGCAGCGCCGAGCCCCAAGACAGGAAAGCTTTCTTT. This gives the protein CASSAEPQDRKAFF. J is TRBJ1-1 and V is TRBV7-6; the D gene is possibly TRBD1 (6 bases). The V and J ends lost 5 bases and 9 bases respectively, with 19 bases between them. Germline V gives CDR1 SGHVS, CDR2 FNYEAQ. This CDR3 contains 14 residues.

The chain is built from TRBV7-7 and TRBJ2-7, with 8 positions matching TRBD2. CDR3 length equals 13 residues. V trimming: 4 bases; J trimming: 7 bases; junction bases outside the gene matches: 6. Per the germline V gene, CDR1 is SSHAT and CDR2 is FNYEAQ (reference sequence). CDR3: CASSSGAGVEQYF. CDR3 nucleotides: TGTGCCAGCAGCTCAGGAGCGGGGGTAGAGCAGTACTTC.

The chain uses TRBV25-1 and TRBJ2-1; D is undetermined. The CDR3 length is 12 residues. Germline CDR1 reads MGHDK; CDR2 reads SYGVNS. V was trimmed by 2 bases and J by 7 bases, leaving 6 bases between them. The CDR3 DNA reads TGTGCCAGCAGTGAAGAGCGTAATGAGCAGTTCTTC. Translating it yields CASSEERNEQFF.